The entry that follows covers one T cell receptor beta chain sequence. This specimen comes from a study of blood T cell repertoires in COVID-19. Germline lookup yields CDR1 GTSNPN and CDR2 SVGIG (reference sequence). V dropped 1 base and J dropped 6; count of bases not matched to a gene: 7. This CDR3 region has 15 residues. Enrolment of Seattle patients took place during active infection, and they were followed longitudinally. Assay: immunoSEQ multiplex PCR; the TCRdb copy retains only in-frame clones and omits some. The repertoire includes roughly 150,000 clones, 90% to 95% of them detected once, and just under 2% sits in the top ten.

Input material: peripheral blood. The source of this sequence is a woman aged 60 to 75 with COVID-19, enrolled during active disease. The chain carries TRBV30 and TRBJ1-1, with 11 bases matching TRBD1. CDR3 nucleotides: TGTGCCTGGAGTGCCCTCCGGACAGGGGGCTCTGAAGCTTTCTTT. Its protein product is CAWSALRTGGSEAFF.